This paragraph covers one T cell receptor (beta chain) sequence. Its antigen is as yet unknown. This may come from a read error, since a much larger clone is one base off. This specimen belongs to a study of T cells in Graves' hyperthyroidism and ophthalmopathy. Overall study findings and caveats: Using 13 V-J features, a model discriminated ophthalmopathy from stable hyperthyroidism.

Each diagnosis was grounded in clinical symptoms, serum thyroxine and TRAb, thyroid ultrasound, and orbital computed tomography. It was RNA transcripts that yielded the amplified TCR beta CDR3 regions. RT-PCR in the first round (using the HTBI primer set) targeted the TCR CDR3. TCRdb analysed the multiplex PCR reads with MiXCR anew, one entry per CDR3 protein. The data hold a few hundred thousand distinct CDR3 sequences, with about 14% observed a single time. Sequencing was performed on blood. The receptor was derived from a woman aged 40 to 55 with Graves' hyperthyroidism that later progressed to Graves' ophthalmopathy.

This CDR3 is CASRRQGRETLFF. The CDR3 nucleotides are TGTGCCAGCAGAAGACAGGGGCGGGAAACACTGTTTTTT. The chain recombines TRBV28 with TRBJ1-4; TRBD1 matches 8 bases. Germline CDR1 is MDHEN and CDR2 is SYDVKM. The CDR3 runs 13 residues.